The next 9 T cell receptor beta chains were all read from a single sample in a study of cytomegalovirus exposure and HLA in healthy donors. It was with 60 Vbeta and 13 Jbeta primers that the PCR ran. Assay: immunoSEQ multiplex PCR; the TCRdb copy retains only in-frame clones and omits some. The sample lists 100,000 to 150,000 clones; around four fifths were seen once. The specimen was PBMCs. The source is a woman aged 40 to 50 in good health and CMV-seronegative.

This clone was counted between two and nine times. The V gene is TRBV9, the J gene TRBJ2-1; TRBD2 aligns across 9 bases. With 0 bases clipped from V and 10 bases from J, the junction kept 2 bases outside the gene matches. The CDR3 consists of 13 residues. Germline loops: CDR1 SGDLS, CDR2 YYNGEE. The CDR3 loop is CASSVVAGVEQFF. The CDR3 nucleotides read TGTGCCAGCAGCGTAGTAGCGGGAGTCGAGCAGTTCTTC.

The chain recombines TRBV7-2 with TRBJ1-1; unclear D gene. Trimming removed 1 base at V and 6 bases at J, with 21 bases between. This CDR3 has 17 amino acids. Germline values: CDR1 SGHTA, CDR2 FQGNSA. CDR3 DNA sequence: TGTGCCAGCAGCTTAGTTTTGGGCGGCGAGGGAGGCTCTGAAGCTTTCTTT. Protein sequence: CASSLVLGGEGGSEAFF. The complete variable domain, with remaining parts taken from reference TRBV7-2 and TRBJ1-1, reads GAGVSQSPSNKVTEKGKDVELRCDPISGHTALYWYRQSLGQGLEFLIYFQGNSAPDKSGLPSDRFSAERTGGSVSTLTIQRTQQEDSAVYLCASSLVLGGEGGSEAFFGQGTRLTVV.

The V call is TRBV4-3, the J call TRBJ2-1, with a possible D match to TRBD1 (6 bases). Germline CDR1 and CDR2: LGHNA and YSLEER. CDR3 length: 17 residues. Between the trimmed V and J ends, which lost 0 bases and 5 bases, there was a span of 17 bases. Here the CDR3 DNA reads TGCGCCAGCAGCCAAGAACGAGGGGGTAGGCTGAACAATGAGCAGTTCTTC. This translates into CASSQERGGRLNNEQFF.

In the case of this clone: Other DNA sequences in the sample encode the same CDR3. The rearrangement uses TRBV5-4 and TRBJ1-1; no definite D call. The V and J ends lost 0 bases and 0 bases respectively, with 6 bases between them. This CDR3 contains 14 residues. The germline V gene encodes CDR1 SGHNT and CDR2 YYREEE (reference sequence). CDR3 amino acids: CASSLDSMNTEAFF. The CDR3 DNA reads TGTGCCAGCAGCTTGGATTCCATGAACACTGAAGCTTTCTTT.

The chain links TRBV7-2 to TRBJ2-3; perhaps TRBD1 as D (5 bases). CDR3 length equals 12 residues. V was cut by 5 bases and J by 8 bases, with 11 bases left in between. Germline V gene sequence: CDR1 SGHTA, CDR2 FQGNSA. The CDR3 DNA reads TGTGCCAGCAGCCCCTGGGGCGGTACGCAGTATTTT. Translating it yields CASSPWGGTQYF.

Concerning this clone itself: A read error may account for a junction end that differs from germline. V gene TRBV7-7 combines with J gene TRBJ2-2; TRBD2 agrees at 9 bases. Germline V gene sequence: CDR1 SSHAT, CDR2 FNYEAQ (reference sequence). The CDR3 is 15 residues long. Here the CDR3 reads CASSPVAGGPGELFF. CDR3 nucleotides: TGTGCTAGCAGCCCAGTTGCGGGAGGGCCCGGGGAGCTGTTTTTT. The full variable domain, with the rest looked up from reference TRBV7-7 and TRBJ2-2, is GAGVSQSPRYKVTKRGQDVTLRCDPISSHATLYWYQQALGQGPEFLTYFNYEAQPDKSGLPSDRFSAERPEGSISTLTIQRTEQRDSAMYRCASSPVAGGPGELFFGEGSRLTVL.

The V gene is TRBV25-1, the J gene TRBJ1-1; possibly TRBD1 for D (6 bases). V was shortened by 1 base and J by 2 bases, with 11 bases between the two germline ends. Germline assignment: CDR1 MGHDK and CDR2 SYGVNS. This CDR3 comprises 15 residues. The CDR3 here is CASSESPGANTEAFF. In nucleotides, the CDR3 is TGTGCCAGCAGTGAATCCCCAGGGGCCAACACTGAAGCTTTCTTT.

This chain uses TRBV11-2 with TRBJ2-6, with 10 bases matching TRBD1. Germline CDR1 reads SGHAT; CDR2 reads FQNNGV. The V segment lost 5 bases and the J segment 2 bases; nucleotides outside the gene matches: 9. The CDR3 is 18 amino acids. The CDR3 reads CASSPLGQGSPGANVLTF. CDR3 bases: TGTGCCAGCAGCCCATTGGGACAGGGGTCCCCTGGGGCCAACGTCCTGACTTTC. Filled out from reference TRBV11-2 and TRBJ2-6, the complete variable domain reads EAGVAQSPRYKIIEKRQSVAFWCNPISGHATLYWYQQILGQGPKLLIQFQNNGVVDDSQLPKDRFSAERLKGVDSTLKIQPAKLEDSAVYLCASSPLGQGSPGANVLTFGAGSRLTVL.

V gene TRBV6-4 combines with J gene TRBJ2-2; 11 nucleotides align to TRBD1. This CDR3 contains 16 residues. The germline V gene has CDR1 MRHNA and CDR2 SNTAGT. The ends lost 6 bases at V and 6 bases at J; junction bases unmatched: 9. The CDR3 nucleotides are TGTGCCAGCAGCGATCCCGGGACAGGGGGTTCCGGGGAGCTGTTTTTT. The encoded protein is CASSDPGTGGSGELFF.